The 6 T cell receptor beta chains given below trace back to one sample, sequenced in a study of sequential checkpoint blockade in melanoma. Described treatment: randomized to nivolumab then ipilimumab (arm A) or the reverse (arm B). Here immunoSEQ multiplex PCR was the method, and the copy in TCRdb shows in-frame clones only, minus some. The sample shows approximately 19,000 clones, approximately 26% of them seen only once. Sequences were derived from tumor tissue (inferred from file names), sampled from a patient given nivolumab and ipilimumab in sequence. All receptors derive from a human donor with melanoma.

Points on this clone: The read gets to within 1 residue of the CDR3 end, and the germline J gene fills in the rest. The chain links TRBV10-3 to TRBJ1-4, with 7 bases that match TRBD1. J lost 8 bases, V lost 0 bases, and 6 bases had no gene match. The germline V gene encodes CDR1 ENHRY and CDR2 SYGVKD. CDR3 length: 15 amino acids. Incomplete CDR3 DNA: TGTGCCATCAGTGAGTCAGGGGACAGTCACGAAAAACTGTTT. It encodes CAISESGDSHEKLF. The CDR3 reads in full as CAISESGDSHEKLFF.

V gene TRBV29-1 combines with J gene TRBJ2-3; D remains unclear. With 2 bases removed from V and 6 bases from J, the gap between germline ends came to 12 bases. Germline CDR1 reads SQVTM; CDR2 reads ANQGSEA. The CDR3 has 13 amino acids. The CDR3 loop is CSVERLVGDTQYF. In DNA, the CDR3 is TGCAGCGTTGAAAGGCTTGTCGGCGATACGCAGTATTTT.

The V call is TRBV5-1, the J call TRBJ1-1; possible D gene TRBD1, 6 bases. The germline CDR1 and CDR2 sequences are SGHRS and YFSETQ. The length of the CDR3 is 14 residues. Trimming pared 0 bases from V and 4 bases from J, leaving 10 bases between. The CDR3 DNA is TGCGCCAGCAGCTTGGTTTTAGGGGGCACTGAAGCTTTCTTT. It encodes CASSLVLGGTEAFF.

This rearrangement joins TRBV19 to TRBJ2-1, with D tentatively TRBD2 (6 bases). The CDR3 has 15 amino acids. Germline V gene data show CDR1 as LNHDA and CDR2 as SQIVND (reference sequence). The germline V and J ends were trimmed by 3 bases and 5 bases, with 14 bases remaining between them. This CDR3 reads CASSMKRTMNNEQFF. CDR3 coding DNA: TGTGCCAGTAGTATGAAGCGGACTATGAACAATGAGCAGTTCTTC.

This clone came up many times. The CDR3 protein is CASSLTGAVQETQYF. The DNA of the CDR3 is TGTGCCAGCAGCTTAACGGGGGCAGTTCAAGAGACCCAGTACTTC. The J gene is TRBJ2-5, the V gene TRBV7-7; D could derive from TRBD1 or TRBD2 (6 bases each). CDR1 and CDR2 (germline): SSHAT, FNYEAQ (reference sequence). The CDR3 spans 15 residues. V was shortened by 2 bases and J by 2 bases, with 12 bases between the two germline ends.

This clone was counted at least ten times. The chain has TRBV9 and TRBJ2-5; 7 positions agree with TRBD2. With 4 bases clipped from V and 8 bases from J, the junction kept 11 bases outside the gene matches. The CDR3 covers 14 residues. Germline V CDR1 and CDR2: SGDLS, YYNGEE. CDR3 sequence reads: CASSPLGGSDTQYF. The DNA for the CDR3 is TGTGCCAGCAGCCCACTGGGGGGGTCGGATACCCAGTACTTC.